Below, 21 T cell receptor beta chains from the same sample are listed, as sequenced in a study of OX40 agonist ivuxolimab in advanced cancers. Here immunoSEQ multiplex PCR was the method, and the copy in TCRdb shows in-frame clones only, minus some. The sample carries 70,000 or so clones, roughly 90% recorded once. Sequenced material: CD4+ or CD8+ T cells sorted from blood, taken in a trial of the OX40 agonist ivuxolimab. These receptors were collected from an adult with an advanced solid tumor such as melanoma, head and neck, liver or kidney cancer.

The genes are TRBV2 and TRBJ1-1; D remains ambiguous. V was trimmed by 4 bases and J by 1 base, leaving 13 bases between them. The CDR3 is 15 amino acids. The germline CDR1 and CDR2 sequences are SNHLY and FYNNEI. The CDR3 loop reads CASSAIAGKNTEAFF. The CDR3 coding sequence is TGTGCCAGCAGTGCGATTGCGGGGAAGAACACTGAAGCTTTCTTT.

J is TRBJ1-1 and V is TRBV5-1, with 8 bases aligning to TRBD1. Germline V CDR1 and CDR2: SGHRS, YFSETQ. Trimming at V came to 3 bases and at J to 0 bases, leaving 10 bases not matched to a gene. The CDR3 is 17 residues long. CDR3 amino acids: CASSSWTGPFMNTEAFF. Written as DNA, the CDR3 is TGCGCCAGCAGCTCTTGGACAGGGCCTTTTATGAACACTGAAGCTTTCTTT.

This chain joins TRBV5-6 and TRBJ1-1; 8 bases map to TRBD1. V shed 4 bases and J 10 bases; nucleotides not matched to a gene: 3. The CDR3 has 11 residues. Germline V gene lookup returns CDR1 SGHDT and CDR2 YYEEEE. The CDR3 sequence: CASSTGGLAFF. In nucleotides, the CDR3 is TGTGCCAGCAGCACAGGGGGATTAGCTTTCTTT.

This clone is labeled as medium-sized (0.01 to 0.1%). The J gene is TRBJ1-5, the V gene TRBV10-1, with D unclear. V was shortened by 6 bases and J by 3 bases, with 3 bases between the two germline ends. Per germline, CDR1 WNHNN and CDR2 SYGVQD (reference sequence). This CDR3 has 11 amino acids. CDR3 nucleotides: TGCGCCAGCAGGGACAATCAGCCCCAGCATTTT. Protein: CASRDNQPQHF.

V is TRBV28 and J is TRBJ2-2; D possibly corresponds to TRBD2 (5 bases). The germline V gene encodes CDR1 MDHEN and CDR2 SYDVKM. The CDR3 sequence is 17 residues long. Between the trimmed V and J ends, which lost 3 bases and 0 bases, there was a span of 14 bases. CDR3 sequence (DNA): TGTGCCAGCAGTTTGTTGATGGGAGTTTCGAACACCGGGGAGCTGTTTTTT. Translation gives CASSLLMGVSNTGELFF.

The rearrangement links TRBV4-1 to TRBJ2-5; TRBD2 matches 10 bases. The trim removed 0 bases at V and 5 bases at J, leaving 12 bases unmatched. The CDR3 has 18 amino acids. Looked up from germline, CDR1 is MGHRA and CDR2 is YSYEKL. The CDR3 region has the DNA TGCGCCAGCAGCCAAGATAAGGGCAGCGGGAGGGCCTTTGAGACCCAGTACTTC. Translated: CASSQDKGSGRAFETQYF.

The V gene is TRBV27, the J gene TRBJ2-3; 12 bases are a match to TRBD2. The CDR3 sequence is 17 residues long. Germline lookup yields CDR1 MNHEY and CDR2 SMNVEV (reference sequence). V lost 4 bases to trimming and J lost 3 bases; unmatched junction nucleotides: 8. CDR3: CASSSPLAGGGTDTQYF. CDR3 DNA sequence: TGTGCCAGCAGTTCCCCCCTAGCGGGAGGGGGGACAGATACGCAGTATTTT.

V is TRBV7-2 and J is TRBJ2-3; possible D gene TRBD1, 6 bases. This CDR3 region has 15 residues. The germline V gene has CDR1 SGHTA and CDR2 FQGNSA. V lost 1 base to trimming and J lost 1 base, with 9 bases between them. CDR3 nucleotides: TGTGCCAGCAGCTTAGGGGGACATGGCACAGATACGCAGTATTTT. Translated, it gives CASSLGGHGTDTQYF.

The genes are TRBV7-3 and TRBJ2-1; 9 bases line up with TRBD2. The junction had 8 bases not matched to a gene; V was cut back by 5 bases and J by 6 bases. CDR3 length: 15 residues. Germline CDR1 is SGHTA and CDR2 is FQGTGA. CDR3 DNA: TGTGCCAGCAGCCCCCCGGGACTAGCTTCCAATGAGCAGTTCTTC. It codes for CASSPPGLASNEQFF.

This chain connects TRBV5-1 to TRBJ1-2; D unresolved. Trimming cost V 0 bases and J 8 bases, with 11 bases left between them. CDR3 length: 13 amino acids. Germline V gives CDR1 SGHRS, CDR2 YFSETQ. The CDR3 DNA sequence: TGCGCCAGCAGCTTGGAGAGTATAAAAGGCTACACCTTC. Its translation is CASSLESIKGYTF.

The DNA for the CDR3 is TGCGCCAGCAGCGAGGACAGGGCGATTAATGGCTACACCTTC. Protein sequence: CASSEDRAINGYTF. The chain joins TRBV5-1 to TRBJ1-2; 8 bases line up with TRBD1. CDR3 length equals 14 residues. CDR1 is SGHRS and CDR2 is YFSETQ in the germline V gene. V was clipped by 4 bases and J by 6 bases; unmatched bases: 8.

This rearrangement joins TRBV19 to TRBJ1-5; TRBD1 might be the D (6 bases). This CDR3 has 15 amino acids. CDR1 is LNHDA, CDR2 SQIVND, per germline (reference sequence). V lost 3 bases to trimming and J lost 4 bases, with 13 bases between them. Here the CDR3 reads CASSIGTLQNQPQHF. The DNA of the CDR3 is TGTGCCAGTAGTATCGGGACACTTCAAAATCAGCCCCAGCATTTT.

V gene TRBV19 combines with J gene TRBJ1-5; 7 nucleotides agree with TRBD1. Per the germline V gene, CDR1 is LNHDA and CDR2 is SQIVND (reference sequence). This CDR3 has 17 amino acids. After removal of 8 bases from V and 7 bases from J, the junction contained 20 bases not matched to a gene. In nucleotides, the CDR3 is TGTGCCAGTCGCGGAACCCCCGGAGTAGGGGGCGGGCAGCCCCAGCATTTT. Its translation is CASRGTPGVGGGQPQHF.

The J gene is TRBJ1-1, the V gene TRBV19; D is uncertain. The CDR3 loop spans 15 amino acids. Trimming pared 7 bases from V and 4 bases from J, leaving 19 bases between. Germline V gene lookup returns CDR1 LNHDA and CDR2 SQIVND (reference sequence). The CDR3 here is CASTPRRVEGTEAFF. CDR3 coding DNA: TGTGCCAGTACCCCTAGGAGGGTGGAGGGCACTGAAGCTTTCTTT.

This clone has just one count. J is TRBJ1-1 and V is TRBV18; D is undetermined. Germline V lookup: CDR1 KGHSH, CDR2 LQKENI. The CDR3 is 19 amino acids. Trimming pared 3 bases from V and 4 bases from J, leaving 27 bases between. The CDR3 coding sequence is TGTGCCAGCTCACCCCTTCACCCCCCCACCCCCACGGAGACCACTGAAGCTTTCTTT. Translating it yields CASSPLHPPTPTETTEAFF.

The V and J genes are TRBV6-1 and TRBJ1-5; 10 bases align to TRBD1. Germline trimming cut 3 bases from V and 0 bases from J; bases unmatched to any gene: 5. The CDR3 sequence is 17 residues long. Germline V gene lookup returns CDR1 MNHNS and CDR2 SASEGT. In nucleotides, the CDR3 is TGTGCCAGCAGTGATCCCAGGACAGGGGGTAGCAATCAGCCCCAGCATTTT. This sequence encodes CASSDPRTGGSNQPQHF.

The chain links TRBV2 to TRBJ1-6, with D perhaps TRBD1 (6 bases). Trimming removed 6 bases from V and 10 bases from J, with 19 bases in between. This CDR3 has 15 amino acids. Germline CDR1 and CDR2: SNHLY and FYNNEI. This CDR3 reads CASSPGAGVGSPLHF. Here the CDR3 DNA reads TGTGCCAGCAGCCCCGGGGCAGGGGTCGGGTCACCCCTCCACTTT.

The V and J genes are TRBV19 and TRBJ2-7; perhaps D is TRBD1 or TRBD2 (5 bases each). Germline values: CDR1 LNHDA, CDR2 SQIVND (reference sequence). V was shortened by 3 bases and J by 7 bases, with 19 bases between the two germline ends. CDR3 length: 15 residues. The CDR3 reads CASSMGLIRDPEQYF. CDR3 in DNA: TGTGCCAGTAGTATGGGCCTCATCCGGGACCCGGAGCAGTACTTC. Together with reference TRBV19 and TRBJ2-7, the CDR3 gives the full variable domain: DGGITQSPKYLFRKEGQNVTLSCEQNLNHDAMYWYRQDPGQGLRLIYYSQIVNDFQKGDIAEGYSVSREKKESFPLTVTSAQKNPTAFYLCASSMGLIRDPEQYFGPGTRLTVT.

The chain links TRBV15 to TRBJ1-5, with TRBD1 identical over 9 bases. Trimming took 3 bases from V and 4 from J; bases not matched to a gene: 19. The CDR3 consists of 20 residues. The germline gives CDR1 LNHNV, CDR2 YYDKDF (reference sequence). CDR3: CATSRDTRGQGVVGNQPQHF. The DNA for the CDR3 is TGTGCCACCAGCAGGGACACGCGGGGACAGGGAGTGGTGGGAAATCAGCCCCAGCATTTT.

V is TRBV28 and J is TRBJ1-5, with 9 positions matching TRBD1. Germline CDR1 MDHEN, CDR2 SYDVKM. There are 15 residues in the CDR3. The junction had 11 bases not matched to a gene; V was cut back by 7 bases and J by 7 bases. The CDR3 DNA follows: TGTGCCAGCACCCTGCGGGACAGGGATCTACAGCCCCAGCATTTT. It codes for CASTLRDRDLQPQHF.

The rearrangement joins TRBV2 to TRBJ1-2, with a weak D call TRBD1 (5 bases). The CDR3 totals 13 residues. V lost 4 bases and J 4 bases, leaving 10 bases between the germline ends. Germline CDR1 SNHLY, CDR2 FYNNEI. This CDR3 is CASSVRQTYGYTF. The CDR3 nucleotides are TGTGCCAGCAGTGTCCGACAGACCTATGGCTACACCTTC. Drawing the rest from reference TRBV2 and TRBJ1-2, the complete variable domain is EPEVTQTPSHQVTQMGQEVILRCVPISNHLYFYWYRQILGQKVEFLVSFYNNEISEKSEIFDDQFSVERPDGSNFTLKIRSTKLEDSAMYFCASSVRQTYGYTFGSGTRLTVV.